These 8 T cell receptor beta chains were all obtained from the same sample, sequenced in a study of T cell clonotyping in hematopoietic cell transplantation. Time point described: recipient sample about 28 days before transplant, after cytoreduction. The data were produced by immunoSEQ multiplex PCR, yet TCRdb's version contains in-frame clones alone and is incomplete. The sample holds about 5,400 clones, 70% to 90% seen once. The specimen comprised peripheral blood mononuclear cells, sampled before stem cell transplant. The source of these receptors is a man between 60 and 70 years old with acute myeloid leukemia. Some clones in this sample may be carry-over from other donors' samples.

The gene calls are TRBV6-6 and TRBJ2-5; TRBD2 matches 8 bases. Trimming removed 7 bases from V and 1 base from J; junction bases left unmatched: 5. Germline V gene lookup returns CDR1 MNHNY and CDR2 SVGAGI (reference sequence). The CDR3 totals 14 residues. The CDR3 loop is CASIRGGPQETQYF. CDR3 nucleotide sequence: TGTGCCAGCATTCGGGGGGGGCCCCAAGAGACCCAGTACTTC.

This chain joins TRBV5-5 and TRBJ1-2; the D is unclear. The CDR3 is 13 residues long. Trimming pared 4 bases from V and 6 bases from J, leaving 13 bases between. CDR1 is SGHKS and CDR2 is YYEKEE in the germline V gene (reference sequence). This chain's CDR3 is CASSPGWGNGYTF. The CDR3 DNA follows: TGTGCCAGCAGCCCGGGTTGGGGTAATGGCTACACCTTC.

The chain joins TRBV5-1 to TRBJ2-7; 7 nucleotides align to TRBD1. CDR1 is SGHRS, CDR2 YFSETQ, per germline. The length of the CDR3 is 14 residues. With V trimmed by 0 bases and J by 5 bases, 5 bases remained unmatched. Here the CDR3 DNA reads TGCGCCAGCAGCTTGGACGCGACAGGGAACGAGCAGTACTTC. This gives the protein CASSLDATGNEQYF.

The chain employs TRBV7-2 and TRBJ2-7; D is possibly TRBD1 or TRBD2 (6 bases each). Germline V gene data show CDR1 as SGHTA and CDR2 as FQGNSA. V was cut by 6 bases and J by 2 bases, with 17 bases left in between. The CDR3 is made up of 15 amino acids. The CDR3 coding sequence is TGTGCCAGCAGTCAAAGGGGGGCAGGAGCCTACGAGCAGTACTTC. It specifies CASSQRGAGAYEQYF. The full variable domain, rest sourced from reference TRBV7-2 and TRBJ2-7, is GAGVSQSPSNKVTEKGKDVELRCDPISGHTALYWYRQSLGQGLEFLIYFQGNSAPDKSGLPSDRFSAERTGGSVSTLTIQRTQQEDSAVYLCASSQRGAGAYEQYFGPGTRLTVT.

The gene calls are TRBV7-2 and TRBJ1-3; no reliable D call. CDR1 SGHTA and CDR2 FQGNSA come from the germline V gene. V lost 6 bases and J lost 0, with 6 bases in between. This CDR3 has 13 amino acids. The CDR3 loop reads CASSSVSGNTIYF. The CDR3 coding sequence is TGTGCCAGCAGTTCGGTCTCTGGAAACACCATATATTTT.

This chain connects TRBV6-4 to TRBJ2-7; D unclear. V gave up 2 bases and J gave up 2 bases, with 7 bases separating them. CDR3 size: 13 residues. Germline CDR1 and CDR2: MRHNA and SNTAGT. For the CDR3, the DNA is TGTGCCAGCAGTGACAGGGAACCCTACGAGCAGTACTTC. Residues: CASSDREPYEQYF.

This clone has only a few counts. The chain employs TRBV18 and TRBJ2-1; D might be TRBD2 (5 bases). From germline, CDR1 is KGHSH and CDR2 LQKENI. The CDR3 spans 13 residues. V was pared by 5 bases and J by 8 bases, with 13 bases between. The CDR3 is CASSGLPGDEQFF. CDR3 nucleotides: TGTGCCAGCTCAGGACTTCCTGGGGATGAGCAGTTCTTC.

J is TRBJ2-3 and V is TRBV9; 9 bases line up with TRBD2. The CDR3 length is 20 residues. V trimming: 0 bases; J trimming: 0 bases; junction bases outside the gene matches: 14. From germline, CDR1 is SGDLS and CDR2 YYNGEE. This chain's CDR3 is CASSVGPSWREGRSTDTQYF. The DNA for the CDR3 is TGTGCCAGCAGCGTAGGGCCTAGCTGGCGGGAGGGAAGGAGCACAGATACGCAGTATTTT.